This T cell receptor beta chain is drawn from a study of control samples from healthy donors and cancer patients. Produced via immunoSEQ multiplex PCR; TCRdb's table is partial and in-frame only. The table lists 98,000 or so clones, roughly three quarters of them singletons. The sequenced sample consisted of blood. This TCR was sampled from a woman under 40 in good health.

The CDR3 reads CAWSRGSGELFF. As DNA, the CDR3 is TGTGCCTGGAGTCGGGGTTCCGGGGAGCTGTTTTTT. The rearrangement links TRBV30 to TRBJ2-2; weak D call: TRBD2 (5 bases). CDR3 length equals 12 residues. Trimming took 2 bases from V and 6 from J, leaving 7 bases between them. Germline values: CDR1 GTSNPN, CDR2 SVGIG (reference sequence).